This T cell receptor beta chain derives from a study of Graves' ophthalmopathy and Graves' hyperthyroidism. Study summary: No treatment had been given when peripheral blood was collected at initial diagnosis. General study findings and limits: A classifier, a 13-signature model, separated ophthalmopathy from stable hyperthyroidism with 87.88% sensitivity and approximately 81% specificity.

To note about this clonotype: Its antigen is unidentified. At one end, the junction sequence differs from germline, possibly due to a read error.

This CDR3 comprises 16 residues. The germline CDR1 and CDR2 sequences are LNHDA and SQIVND (reference sequence). The study amplified TCR beta CDR3 regions using RNA transcripts. HTBI primers were employed in first-round RT-PCR, then a second-round multiplex PCR followed. Using its own MiXCR run on the multiplex PCR reads, TCRdb lists one record per CDR3 protein. The profile shows approximately 500,000 distinct CDR3 sequences, over 13% of them singletons. With a duration under 3 months, ophthalmopathy in the donors showed moderate-to-severe activity, CAS ≥3 and NOSPECS ≥4. Out of about 9.6 ml of fresh peripheral blood, PBMCs were obtained.

The material sequenced was blood. The receptor was derived from a woman in her 30s with Graves' ophthalmopathy. The genes are TRBV19 and TRBJ2-2; TRBD2 agrees at 10 bases. This CDR3 is CASEIGTSVRTGGLFF. The CDR3 region has the DNA TGTGCCAGCGAAATCGGGACTAGCGTTAGAACCGGGGGGCTGTTTTTT.